This T cell receptor beta chain was documented in a study of CD4 T cells in relation to SARS-CoV-2 and coronaviruses. The study's findings and limits: Each donor contributed either pre-pandemic or post-infection samples, not both.

On this clone: The antigen remains undetermined.

Assay used: immunoSEQ multiplex PCR; TCRdb lists only in-frame clones, some missing. The table lists about 26,000 clones, more than 60% of them singletons. V was shortened by 5 bases and J by 4 bases, with 12 bases between the two germline ends. The CDR3 consists of 15 residues. CDR1 and CDR2 from the germline V gene are MNHEY and SVGAGI. The unexposed donors gave CD4+ T cells in about 2011-2018, prior to COVID-19. After around nine days of culture, CD4+ T cells were isolated. Cells permitting, SARS-CoV-2 S/N and four cold-coronavirus spikes were tested on unexposed-donor CD4+ T cells. Each well had a few million PBMCs in around 4.9% human AB serum with IL-2.

Sequencing used CD4+ T cells from PBMCs, cultured in vitro. The chain employs TRBV6-5 and TRBJ1-6, with D unclear. The sequence was obtained from a human donor in good health. For the CDR3, the DNA is TGTGCCAGCAGTCCAGGACGGGTTTATAATTCACCCCTCCACTTT. This sequence encodes CASSPGRVYNSPLHF.